This T cell receptor (beta chain) was sequenced during a study of cytomegalovirus exposure and HLA in healthy donors. Overall study context: HLA-typed donors contributed some 83 million unique TCRs, which were held in an early data release. Findings and caveats of the study: The authors considered a cluster of highly shared sequence variants likely to be a sequencing artifact. Analysis performed later showed TCR beta chains linked to HLA being more clonally expanded than equally common others.

With 60 Vbeta and 13 Jbeta primers, the PCR was carried out. Only in-frame clones appear in the TCRdb table, and some are missing; sequencing was by immunoSEQ multiplex PCR. This repertoire includes 80,000 to 100,000 clones. About this clone: The antigen is undetermined.

Regarding donors, all were healthy bone marrow donors. The TCR comes from a man aged 50-60 years in good health and CMV-seropositive. Sequences were obtained from PBMCs.

The CDR3 nucleotides are TGTGCCAGCAGTCTTGGCAATCAGCCCCAGCATTTT. Translation gives CASSLGNQPQHF. This chain uses TRBV27 with TRBJ1-5; no reliable D call. Deletions cut 5 bases from V and 2 bases from J, with 4 bases between. Germline V gene lookup returns CDR1 MNHEY and CDR2 SMNVEV (reference sequence). This CDR3 has 12 amino acids.